These T cell receptor beta chains were read from a single sample in a study of T cell changes during pregnancy in multiple sclerosis. TCRdb keeps only in-frame clones here, not all; method: immunoSEQ multiplex PCR. The table shows approximately 61,000 clones, with around 93% occurring only once. This specimen was peripheral blood, taken after pregnancy. These receptors were collected from a female donor in good health, enrolled as a control in a pregnancy study. The CDR3 runs from the conserved cysteine through the conserved F or W. Each record gives: J gene, clone size, D gene, V gene, CDR3 DNA, CDR3 protein. A D gene is named only where the DNA matches it firmly. Clone size is stated in some rows and not others, as once, few, many or a class when expanded.

j_call: TRBJ1-1
clone_size: once
d_call: NA
v_call: TRBV7-6
cdr3_nt: TGTGCCAGCAGCAGAAGGGGGTTGAACACTGAAGCTTTCTTT
cdr3_aa: CASSRRGLNTEAFF

j_call: TRBJ1-6
clone_size: NA
d_call: TRBD1
v_call: TRBV19
cdr3_nt: TGTGCCAGTAGTAGGACAGGGGATTCACCCCTCCACTTT
cdr3_aa: CASSRTGDSPLHF

j_call: TRBJ2-5
clone_size: NA
d_call: TRBD2
v_call: TRBV7-8
cdr3_nt: TGTGCCAGCAGCTTTTCGGGAGGGGGAGAGACCCAGTACTTC
cdr3_aa: CASSFSGGGETQYF

j_call: TRBJ1-4
clone_size: NA
d_call: NA
v_call: TRBV6-6
cdr3_nt: TGTGCCAGCAGCTTCTCCGGTACAGAGGGTGAAAAACTGTTTTTT
cdr3_aa: CASSFSGTEGEKLFF

j_call: TRBJ2-7
clone_size: NA
d_call: TRBD1
v_call: TRBV6-5
cdr3_nt: TGTGCCAGCGGGACAGGGGATTACGAGCAGTACTTC
cdr3_aa: CASGTGDYEQYF

j_call: TRBJ2-4
clone_size: few
d_call: NA
v_call: TRBV11-2
cdr3_nt: TGTGCCAGCAGCCTCCCGAACAGGCAGGAAAGCTTC
cdr3_aa: CASSLPNRQESF

j_call: TRBJ2-5
clone_size: NA
d_call: TRBD2
v_call: TRBV28
cdr3_nt: TGTGCCAGCAGCCGTAGCGGGGCTAAGGAGACCCAGTACTTC
cdr3_aa: CASSRSGAKETQYF

j_call: TRBJ2-7
clone_size: NA
d_call: TRBD1
v_call: TRBV10-3
cdr3_nt: TGTGCCATCAGTGAGCAGGGGGAAATCTTATACGAGCAGTACTTC
cdr3_aa: CAISEQGEILYEQYF

j_call: TRBJ2-7
clone_size: NA
d_call: TRBD1
v_call: TRBV27
cdr3_nt: TGTGCCAGCCTAAAAGTGAGAGGACAGGGCGGCTACGAGCAGTACTTC
cdr3_aa: CASLKVRGQGGYEQYF

j_call: TRBJ1-6
clone_size: once
d_call: NA
v_call: TRBV6-5
cdr3_nt: TGTGCCAGCAGGTACACCGGGACATCGGGTTCACCCCTCCACTTT
cdr3_aa: CASRYTGTSGSPLHF

j_call: TRBJ2-5
clone_size: once
d_call: NA
v_call: TRBV7-2
cdr3_nt: TGTGCCAGCAGCTTATGGGCCCGGTCTGAAGAGACCCAGTACTTC
cdr3_aa: CASSLWARSEETQYF

j_call: TRBJ2-1
clone_size: NA
d_call: NA
v_call: TRBV28
cdr3_nt: TGTGCCAGCAGTTTATCCGGGGGAGGCAGGTCCTACAATGAGCAGTTCTTC
cdr3_aa: CASSLSGGGRSYNEQFF

j_call: TRBJ2-2
clone_size: NA
d_call: NA
v_call: TRBV9
cdr3_nt: TGTGCCAGCAGCGTAGCAGCGAACACCGGGGAGCTGTTTTTT
cdr3_aa: CASSVAANTGELFF

j_call: TRBJ1-1
clone_size: NA
d_call: TRBD1
v_call: TRBV5-1
cdr3_nt: TGCGCCAGCAGCTTGGCGGCAGGGGGTTATAACACTGAAGCTTTCTTT
cdr3_aa: CASSLAAGGYNTEAFF

j_call: TRBJ1-3
clone_size: NA
d_call: NA
v_call: TRBV4-1
cdr3_nt: TGCGCCAGCGGCCGAACGGGGACTGGAAACACCATATATTTT
cdr3_aa: CASGRTGTGNTIYF

j_call: TRBJ1-1
clone_size: NA
d_call: NA
v_call: TRBV12-5
cdr3_nt: TGTGCTAGTGGTTTGCGGGTGAACACTGAAGCTTTCTTT
cdr3_aa: CASGLRVNTEAFF

j_call: TRBJ2-5
clone_size: NA
d_call: NA
v_call: TRBV6-4
cdr3_nt: TGTGCCAGCAGTGACTCATCTTCACTGGTCCAAGAGACCCAGTACTTC
cdr3_aa: CASSDSSSLVQETQYF

j_call: TRBJ1-2
clone_size: NA
d_call: NA
v_call: TRBV11-1
cdr3_nt: TGTGCCAGCAGCCCGAATCCAGGACAGTATGGCTACACCTTC
cdr3_aa: CASSPNPGQYGYTF

j_call: TRBJ2-3
clone_size: NA
d_call: NA
v_call: TRBV12-5
cdr3_nt: TGTGCTAGTGGTTTGGTACAGACAGCGCCTATCACAGATACGCAGTATTTT
cdr3_aa: CASGLVQTAPITDTQYF

j_call: TRBJ1-1
clone_size: NA
d_call: NA
v_call: TRBV7-9
cdr3_nt: TGTGCCAGCAGCTTGGGTGGGGGGATTGGGAACACTGAAGCTTTCTTT
cdr3_aa: CASSLGGGIGNTEAFF

j_call: TRBJ2-7
clone_size: NA
d_call: TRBD1
v_call: TRBV28
cdr3_nt: TGTGCCAGCAGTACGACAGGGCAAGGAGAGCAGTACTTC
cdr3_aa: CASSTTGQGEQYF

j_call: TRBJ1-1
clone_size: NA
d_call: NA
v_call: TRBV2
cdr3_nt: TGTGCCAGCAGTGAAGCGGATCAGGGATTGAACACTGAAGCTTTCTTT
cdr3_aa: CASSEADQGLNTEAFF

j_call: TRBJ1-5
clone_size: NA
d_call: NA
v_call: TRBV5-8
cdr3_nt: TGTGCCAGCAGCGAAGCGACAGGCAACTTTCAGCCCCAGCATTTT
cdr3_aa: CASSEATGNFQPQHF

j_call: TRBJ2-2
clone_size: few
d_call: NA
v_call: TRBV7-8
cdr3_nt: TGTGCCAGCAGCTACACCTGGAACACCGGGGAGCTGTTTTTT
cdr3_aa: CASSYTWNTGELFF

j_call: TRBJ1-5
clone_size: NA
d_call: NA
v_call: TRBV15
cdr3_nt: TGTGCCACTGGCGGGGGGGAGAGAAGCAATCAGCCCCAGCATTTT
cdr3_aa: CATGGGERSNQPQHF

j_call: TRBJ1-5
clone_size: NA
d_call: NA
v_call: TRBV19
cdr3_nt: TGTGCCAGTACCACCTTGTGGGGGGGCCAGGGTAGCAATCAGCCCCAGCATTTT
cdr3_aa: CASTTLWGGQGSNQPQHF

j_call: TRBJ2-7
clone_size: NA
d_call: TRBD2
v_call: TRBV6-5
cdr3_nt: TGTGCCAGCAGTTACTCGAAGGTAGCGGGAGTCTACGAGCAGTACTTC
cdr3_aa: CASSYSKVAGVYEQYF

j_call: TRBJ2-1
clone_size: NA
d_call: TRBD2
v_call: TRBV27
cdr3_nt: TGTGCCAGCAGTGGAGGTTCGGCTAGCGGGGTAGATGAGCAGTTCTTC
cdr3_aa: CASSGGSASGVDEQFF

j_call: TRBJ1-2
clone_size: NA
d_call: NA
v_call: TRBV6-5
cdr3_nt: TGTGCCAGCAGTGTCGCAGGGCACGGCTATGGCTACACCTTC
cdr3_aa: CASSVAGHGYGYTF

j_call: TRBJ1-1
clone_size: NA
d_call: TRBD1
v_call: TRBV2
cdr3_nt: TGTGCCAGCAGCGGTATCACAGGGGGCACTGAAGCTTTCTTT
cdr3_aa: CASSGITGGTEAFF

j_call: TRBJ1-2
clone_size: NA
d_call: NA
v_call: TRBV19
cdr3_nt: TGTGCCAGTAGTACTTTAACTTATGGCTACACCTTC
cdr3_aa: CASSTLTYGYTF

j_call: TRBJ2-1
clone_size: NA
d_call: TRBD1
v_call: TRBV25-1
cdr3_nt: TGTGCCAGCAGTCAAGGGGGCGCTCAGTACAATGAGCAGTTCTTC
cdr3_aa: CASSQGGAQYNEQFF

j_call: TRBJ2-2
clone_size: NA
d_call: NA
v_call: TRBV14
cdr3_nt: TGTGCCAGCAGCCTTTACAGGGTTCGACCCGGGGAGCTGTTTTTT
cdr3_aa: CASSLYRVRPGELFF

j_call: TRBJ2-1
clone_size: NA
d_call: TRBD2
v_call: TRBV19
cdr3_nt: TGTGCCAGTAGTATAGGTAGCGGGAGGGTAAATGAGCAGTTCTTC
cdr3_aa: CASSIGSGRVNEQFF

j_call: TRBJ1-1
clone_size: few
d_call: NA
v_call: TRBV29-1
cdr3_nt: TGCAGCGTTGGCCAGGGGAACACTGAAGCTTTCTTT
cdr3_aa: CSVGQGNTEAFF

j_call: TRBJ2-3
clone_size: NA
d_call: TRBD2
v_call: TRBV28
cdr3_nt: TGTGCCAGCAGTTTCGGGGGGATAAGGACAGATACGCAGTATTTT
cdr3_aa: CASSFGGIRTDTQYF

j_call: TRBJ2-7
clone_size: NA
d_call: NA
v_call: TRBV18
cdr3_nt: TGTGCCAGCTCCGTCGGTCCGGGGAGCGGAACCTACGAGCAGTACTTC
cdr3_aa: CASSVGPGSGTYEQYF

j_call: TRBJ2-2
clone_size: NA
d_call: TRBD2
v_call: TRBV7-9
cdr3_nt: TGTGCCAGCAGCTTAGATCGATCGGGGGCGGGAGGGCCCGCCGGGGAGCTGTTTTTT
cdr3_aa: CASSLDRSGAGGPAGELFF